This TCR beta chain stems from a study of blood T cell repertoires in COVID-19. Study-wide background: Specimens from acute and convalescent COVID-19 originated in the United States, Italy and Spain. PBMCs, B-cell-depleted T cells, or T cells were the source of the cDNA or gDNA that made up the material.

CDR1 SGHVS and CDR2 FQNEAQ come from the germline V gene. Between the trimmed V and J ends, which lost 5 bases and 4 bases, there was a span of 5 bases. This CDR3 region has 12 residues. In the authors' workflow: Quantification of nucleated cells was approximated via reference gene primer amplification. Clones were sequenced by immunoSEQ multiplex PCR, and TCRdb holds only the in-frame ones, with some missing. That table supplies the V and J calls and clone size; D and trimming were determined from the DNA. The sample shows around 64,000 clones, approximately 90% of them seen only once. This TCR came from a woman older than 75 with acute or convalescent COVID-19. The chain joins TRBV7-8 to TRBJ1-4; D gene uncertain. Sequenced: peripheral blood. The chain's CDR3 is CASSVFNEKLFF. CDR3 coding DNA: TGTGCCAGCAGCGTCTTTAATGAAAAACTGTTTTTT.